This TCR beta chain is from a study of regulatory T cells in long-lasting Graves disease. Study background: Duration of antithyroid drug therapy among newly diagnosed Graves' patients was under 3 months.

iRepertoire HTBI primers and Arm-PCR of CDR3 regions built TCR beta libraries. TCRdb reprocessed the multiplex PCR reads with MiXCR, giving one entry per CDR3 protein. The table lists hundreds of thousands of distinct CDR3 sequences, around 15% of them singletons. Time point reported: newly diagnosed GD, antithyroid drugs for less than 3 months. PBMC-extracted RNA yielded the TCR library. Trimming at V came to 7 bases and at J to 8 bases, leaving 7 bases not matched to a gene. The CDR3 extends over 12 amino acids. CDR1 is SGDLS and CDR2 is YYNGEE in the germline V gene. In addition, the sample was reused for a study of T cells in Graves' hyperthyroidism and ophthalmopathy. That source notes: Investigators excluded patients with uncontrolled infection, other autoimmune disease, pregnancy or lactation. Most thyroid-expanded clonotypes above 0.001 were also found in blood. Ophthalmopathy cases were set apart from stable hyperthyroidism by a 13 V-J model.

The TCR was taken from a woman in her thirties with Graves disease. The sequences come from peripheral blood mononuclear cells (PBMCs), collected at new diagnosis, from a patient treated with antithyroid drugs. The rearrangement joins TRBV9 to TRBJ1-2; 8 bases map to TRBD1. The CDR3 DNA is TGTGCCAGCCGCCGGGACAGGAACGGCTACACCTTC. Protein: CASRRDRNGYTF.